Listed below are T cell receptor beta chains from one sample, sequenced in a study of blood T cell repertoires in COVID-19. The method was immunoSEQ multiplex PCR; TCRdb's version includes in-frame clones alone and lacks a portion of them. Counted here are under 150,000 clones, over 80% occurring once; the ten biggest clones make up around 2.3%. Sequences were obtained from peripheral blood. These receptors were obtained from a man aged 25 to 40 with acute or convalescent COVID-19. Both conserved end residues are part of each CDR3. A D gene is named only where the DNA matches it firmly. Clone sizes are given selectively: once, few, many, or a class where the clone is expanded.

V,J,D,size,DNA,CDR3
TRBV3-1/TRBV3-2,TRBJ1-4,TRBD1,NA,TGTGCCAGCAGCCAAGATGGCAGGGAAAACAGGGGGATGTTTTTT,CASSQDGRENRGMFF
TRBV19,TRBJ1-5,TRBD1,NA,TGTGCCAGTAGTGCGGGACAGGTGTATAGCAATCAGCCCCAGCATTTT,CASSAGQVYSNQPQHF
TRBV27,TRBJ1-1,NA,NA,TGTGCCAGCAGTTTAGAGGGTGACACTGAAGCTTTCTTT,CASSLEGDTEAFF
TRBV9,TRBJ1-6,TRBD1,many,TGTGCCAGCAGCGTAGGGACAGGGTATAATTCACCCCTCCACTTT,CASSVGTGYNSPLHF
TRBV30,TRBJ1-2,NA,NA,TGTGCCTGGAGTCAAGGGGCGTTTGGCTACACCTTC,CAWSQGAFGYTF
TRBV2,TRBJ2-2,TRBD1,NA,TGTGCCAGCAGACAGGGGGTGAACACCGGGGAGCTGTTTTTT,CASRQGVNTGELFF
TRBV6-5,TRBJ2-5,NA,once,TGTGCCAGCAGTCCTCATACGGAAGAGACCCAGTACTTC,CASSPHTEETQYF
TRBV4-2,TRBJ1-5,TRBD1,once,TGTGCCAGCAGCCAAACGCAGGGGGTTCCGGATCAGCCCCAGCATTTT,CASSQTQGVPDQPQHF
TRBV6-4,TRBJ2-1,NA,NA,TGTGCCAGCAGTGATGGGGGACGACTAGACCACAATGAGCAGTTCTTC,CASSDGGRLDHNEQFF
TRBV19,TRBJ2-1,TRBD2,NA,TGTGCCAGTAGTATGAGGGGACTAGCGGGGCGCGAGCAGTTCTTC,CASSMRGLAGREQFF
TRBV7-3,TRBJ2-2,NA,NA,TGTGCCAGCAGCTTCAGGGGACACACCGGGGAGCTGTTTTTT,CASSFRGHTGELFF
TRBV27,TRBJ1-3,NA,NA,TGTGCCAGCAGTTTATCGGCAGGGTGGTCTGGAAACACCATATATTTT,CASSLSAGWSGNTIYF